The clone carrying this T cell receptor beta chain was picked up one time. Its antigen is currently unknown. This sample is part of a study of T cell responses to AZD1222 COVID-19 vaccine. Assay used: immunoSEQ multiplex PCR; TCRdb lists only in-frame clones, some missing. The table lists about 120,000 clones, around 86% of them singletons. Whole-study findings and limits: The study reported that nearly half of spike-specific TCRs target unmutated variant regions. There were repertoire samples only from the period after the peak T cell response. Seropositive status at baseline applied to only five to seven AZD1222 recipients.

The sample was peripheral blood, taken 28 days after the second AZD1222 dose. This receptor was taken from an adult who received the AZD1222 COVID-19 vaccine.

The CDR3 DNA reads as TGTGCCAGCAGCTCAGTCCCGGGGTCGGGGCAGCCCCAGCATTTT. Translating it yields CASSSVPGSGQPQHF. This chain links TRBV11-2 with TRBJ1-5; D gene unclear. V was shortened by 4 bases and J by 7 bases, with 17 bases between the two germline ends. In germline, CDR1 is SGHAT, CDR2 FQNNGV. The CDR3 totals 15 residues.